The clone carrying this T cell receptor (beta chain) has a handful of counts. The target antigen is unknown. Profiling relied on immunoSEQ multiplex PCR, and the TCRdb table lists in-frame clones only, not all of them. The sample includes 130,000 or so clones, around three quarters of them seen just once. This sample was included in a study of cytotoxic CD8 clonotypes in ibrutinib-treated CLL. As for the study in general: Among the patients, fewer than twelve presented as relapsed/refractory and about 16 as treatment-naive; around 18 showed unmutated IGHV. Following a median roughly 13 months of treatment, with a range of 6 to 36, response samples were taken.

Study-wide results and caveats: Lymph node repertoires were not studied, and sampling times were unmatched. Clonality went up at the time of ibrutinib response, stayed stable in sustained remission, and later dropped back toward its baseline level at progression.

Germline lookup yields CDR1 LNHDA and CDR2 SQIVND (reference sequence). The V and J ends lost 4 bases and 3 bases respectively, with 19 bases between them. This CDR3 is built from 16 residues. The chain couples TRBV19 to TRBJ2-7; D gene ambiguous. The TCR comes from a human donor with chronic lymphocytic leukemia. This specimen was PBMCs, taken after 12 months of ibrutinib treatment. DNA of the CDR3: TGTGCCAGTAGTACGAAACAGCCGACTGAGCGCTACGAGCAGTACTTC. Amino acid sequence: CASSTKQPTERYEQYF.